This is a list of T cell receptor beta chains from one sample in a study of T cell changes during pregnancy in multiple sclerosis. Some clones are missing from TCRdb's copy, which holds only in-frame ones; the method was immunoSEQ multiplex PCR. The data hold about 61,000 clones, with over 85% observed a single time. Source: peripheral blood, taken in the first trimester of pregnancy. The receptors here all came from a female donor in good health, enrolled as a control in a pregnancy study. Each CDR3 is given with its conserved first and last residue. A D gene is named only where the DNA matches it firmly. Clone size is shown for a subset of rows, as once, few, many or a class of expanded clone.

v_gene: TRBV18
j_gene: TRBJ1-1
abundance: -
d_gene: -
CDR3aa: CASSPGQGWTEAFF
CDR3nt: TGTGCCAGCTCACCAGGCCAGGGATGGACTGAAGCTTTCTTT

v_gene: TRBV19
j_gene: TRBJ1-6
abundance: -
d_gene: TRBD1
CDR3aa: CASSDRVDSPLHF
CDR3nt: TGTGCCAGTAGTGACAGGGTTGACTCACCCCTCCACTTT

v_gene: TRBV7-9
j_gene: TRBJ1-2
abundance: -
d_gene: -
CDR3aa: CASSLPGSNYGYTF
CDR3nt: TGTGCCAGCAGCTTACCAGGTTCTAACTATGGCTACACCTTC

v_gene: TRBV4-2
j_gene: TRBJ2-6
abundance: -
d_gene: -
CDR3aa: CASSLLAEGSSGANVLTF
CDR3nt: TGTGCCAGCAGCCTCTTAGCGGAAGGGTCCTCCGGGGCCAACGTCCTGACTTTC

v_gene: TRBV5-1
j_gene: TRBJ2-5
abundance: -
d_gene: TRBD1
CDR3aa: CASSLDREETQYF
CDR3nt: TGCGCCAGCAGCTTAGACAGGGAAGAGACCCAGTACTTC

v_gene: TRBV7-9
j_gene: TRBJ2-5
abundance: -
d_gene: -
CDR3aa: CASSLATGQETQYF
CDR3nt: TGTGCCAGCAGCCTAGCGACAGGTCAAGAGACCCAGTACTTC

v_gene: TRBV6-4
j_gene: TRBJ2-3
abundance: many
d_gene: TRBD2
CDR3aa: CASSDTSGGADTQYF
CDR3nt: TGTGCCAGCAGTGACACTAGCGGGGGGGCAGATACGCAGTATTTT

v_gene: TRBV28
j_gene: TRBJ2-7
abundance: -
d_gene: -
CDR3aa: CASSLGAVSYEQYF
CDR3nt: TGTGCCAGCAGTTTAGGGGCAGTCTCCTACGAGCAGTACTTC

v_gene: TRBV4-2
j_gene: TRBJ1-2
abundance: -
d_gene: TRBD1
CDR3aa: CASSQFGTGDYGYTF
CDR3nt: TGTGCCAGCAGCCAGTTCGGGACAGGGGACTATGGCTACACCTTC

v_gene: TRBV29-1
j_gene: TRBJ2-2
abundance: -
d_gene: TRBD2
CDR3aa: CSVPGGAGELFF
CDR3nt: TGCAGCGTTCCGGGGGGGGCCGGGGAGCTGTTTTTT

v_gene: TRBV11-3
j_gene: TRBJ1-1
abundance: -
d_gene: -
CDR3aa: CASSLGARTEAFF
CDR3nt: TGTGCCAGCAGCTTAGGGGCACGCACTGAAGCTTTCTTT

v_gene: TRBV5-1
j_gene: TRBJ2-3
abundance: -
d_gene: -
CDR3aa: CASSSPGTDTQYF
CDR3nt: TGCGCCAGCAGCTCTCCAGGCACAGATACGCAGTATTTT

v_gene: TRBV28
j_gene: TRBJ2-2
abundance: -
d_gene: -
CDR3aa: CASSLAGALGELFF
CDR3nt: TGTGCCAGCAGTTTGGCAGGGGCTCTCGGGGAGCTGTTTTTT

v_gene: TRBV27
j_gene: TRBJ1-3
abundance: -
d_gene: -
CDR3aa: CASSGYSDRWSGNTIYF
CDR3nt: TGTGCCAGCAGCGGGTATAGTGACAGGTGGTCAGGAAACACCATATATTTT

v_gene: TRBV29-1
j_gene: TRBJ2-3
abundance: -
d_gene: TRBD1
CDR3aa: CSVGQGSTDTQYF
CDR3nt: TGCAGCGTTGGACAGGGTAGCACAGATACGCAGTATTTT

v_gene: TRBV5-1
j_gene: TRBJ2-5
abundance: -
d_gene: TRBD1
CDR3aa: CASSIDDRVETQYF
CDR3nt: TGCGCCAGCAGCATCGACGACAGGGTGGAGACCCAGTACTTC

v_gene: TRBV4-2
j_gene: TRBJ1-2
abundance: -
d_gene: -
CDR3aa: CASTQNPDSAYGYTF
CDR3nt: TGTGCCAGCACCCAGAACCCTGACTCCGCCTATGGCTACACCTTC

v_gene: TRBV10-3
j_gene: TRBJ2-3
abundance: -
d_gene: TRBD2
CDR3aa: CAIGLAGGRGDTQYF
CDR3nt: TGTGCCATTGGACTAGCGGGGGGGAGGGGAGATACGCAGTATTTT

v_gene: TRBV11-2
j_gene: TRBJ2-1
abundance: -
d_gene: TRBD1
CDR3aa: CASSLTAGGYNEQFF
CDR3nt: TGTGCCAGCAGCTTAACGGCAGGGGGATACAATGAGCAGTTCTTC

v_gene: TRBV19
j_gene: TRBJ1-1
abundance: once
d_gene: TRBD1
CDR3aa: CASKLRQGRDTEAFF
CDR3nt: TGTGCCAGTAAACTCCGACAGGGGAGAGACACTGAAGCTTTCTTT

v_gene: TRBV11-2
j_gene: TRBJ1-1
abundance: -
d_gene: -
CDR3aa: CASSLGPGGGTEAFF
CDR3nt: TGTGCCAGCAGCTTAGGACCGGGGGGAGGCACTGAAGCTTTCTTT

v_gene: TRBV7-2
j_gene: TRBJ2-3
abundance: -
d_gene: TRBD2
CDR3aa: CASTPNGLAEDTQYF
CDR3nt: TGTGCCAGCACCCCCAATGGGCTAGCGGAAGATACGCAGTATTTT

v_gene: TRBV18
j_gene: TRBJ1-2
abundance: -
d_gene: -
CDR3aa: CASSPSDKSGYTF
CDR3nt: TGTGCCAGCTCACCGTCGGACAAATCCGGCTACACCTTC

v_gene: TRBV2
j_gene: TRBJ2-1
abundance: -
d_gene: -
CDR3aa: CASSPRGGRGDEQFF
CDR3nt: TGTGCCAGCAGCCCAAGGGGGGGGAGAGGGGATGAGCAGTTCTTC

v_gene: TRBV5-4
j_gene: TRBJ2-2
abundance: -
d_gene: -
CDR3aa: CASSHIRQIGELFF
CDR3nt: TGTGCCAGCAGCCATATTAGACAGATCGGGGAGCTGTTTTTT

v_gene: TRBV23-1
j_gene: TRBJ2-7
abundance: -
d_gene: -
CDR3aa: CASSQSKYQGHEQYF
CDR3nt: TGCGCCAGCAGTCAATCAAAATATCAGGGCCACGAGCAGTACTTC

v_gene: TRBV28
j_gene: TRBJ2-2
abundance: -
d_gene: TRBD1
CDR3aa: CASSPRRQGLNTGELFF
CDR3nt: TGTGCCAGCAGCCCCAGGAGACAGGGATTGAACACCGGGGAGCTGTTTTTT

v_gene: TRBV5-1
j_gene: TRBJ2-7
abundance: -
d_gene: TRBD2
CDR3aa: CASSSILAGGNYEQYF
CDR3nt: TGCGCCAGCAGCTCCATACTAGCGGGGGGGAACTACGAGCAGTACTTC

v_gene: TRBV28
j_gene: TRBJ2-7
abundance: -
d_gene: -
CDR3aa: CASSLKTPQEQYF
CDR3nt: TGTGCCAGCAGTTTAAAGACACCTCAAGAGCAGTACTTC

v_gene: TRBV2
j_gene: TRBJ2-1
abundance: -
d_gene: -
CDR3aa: CASSEGTGRVDEQFF
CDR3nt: TGTGCCAGCAGTGAAGGGACAGGGAGGGTCGATGAGCAGTTCTTC

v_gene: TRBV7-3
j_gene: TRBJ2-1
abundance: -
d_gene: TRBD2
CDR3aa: CASSSGLAGDNEQFF
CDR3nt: TGTGCCAGCAGCTCTGGACTAGCGGGAGACAATGAGCAGTTCTTC

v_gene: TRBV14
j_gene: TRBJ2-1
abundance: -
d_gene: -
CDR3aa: CASSQGGVQFF
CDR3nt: TGTGCCAGCAGCCAGGGCGGGGTGCAGTTCTTC

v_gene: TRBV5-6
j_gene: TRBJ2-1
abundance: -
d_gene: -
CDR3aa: CASNRWAGATYNEQFF
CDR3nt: TGTGCCAGCAACCGATGGGCGGGGGCCACCTACAATGAGCAGTTCTTC

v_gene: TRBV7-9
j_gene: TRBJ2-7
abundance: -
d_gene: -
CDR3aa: CASSLGAFSSYEQYF
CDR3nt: TGTGCCAGCAGCTTAGGGGCGTTCTCCTCCTACGAGCAGTACTTC

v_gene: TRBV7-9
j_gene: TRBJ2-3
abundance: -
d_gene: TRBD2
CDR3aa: CASSLGLAGNTQYF
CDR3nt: TGTGCCAGCAGCTTGGGACTAGCGGGGAACACGCAGTATTTT

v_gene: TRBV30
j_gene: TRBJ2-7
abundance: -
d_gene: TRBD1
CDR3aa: CAWSFTRQGRGEQYF
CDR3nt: TGTGCCTGGAGCTTCACCCGACAGGGAAGGGGCGAGCAGTACTTC

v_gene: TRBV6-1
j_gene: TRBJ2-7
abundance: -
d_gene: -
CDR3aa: CASTPGGIPEQYF
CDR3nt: TGTGCCAGCACTCCAGGTGGAATTCCCGAGCAGTACTTC

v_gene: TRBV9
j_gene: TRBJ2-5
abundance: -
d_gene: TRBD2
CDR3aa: CASSPGGGAFPETQYF
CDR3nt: TGTGCCAGCAGCCCCGGCGGGGGGGCCTTTCCAGAGACCCAGTACTTC

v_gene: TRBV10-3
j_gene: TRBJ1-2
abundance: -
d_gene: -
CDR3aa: CAISESLSQIPSHGYTF
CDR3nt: TGTGCCATCAGTGAGTCCTTATCACAGATCCCAAGCCATGGCTACACCTTC

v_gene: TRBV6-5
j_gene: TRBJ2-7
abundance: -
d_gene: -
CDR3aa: CASKGTNGTYEQYF
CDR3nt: TGTGCCAGTAAGGGTACAAACGGGACTTACGAGCAGTACTTC

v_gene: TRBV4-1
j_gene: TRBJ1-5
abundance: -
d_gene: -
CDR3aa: CASSQEVRDQPQHF
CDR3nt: TGCGCCAGCAGCCAAGAAGTTCGGGATCAGCCCCAGCATTTT

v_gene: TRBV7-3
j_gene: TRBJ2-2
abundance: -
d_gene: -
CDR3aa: CASTPGVNTGELFF
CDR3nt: TGTGCCAGCACCCCGGGGGTGAACACCGGGGAGCTGTTTTTT

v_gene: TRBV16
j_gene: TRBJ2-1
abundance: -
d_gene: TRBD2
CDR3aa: CASSQSMEGSGTTYNEQFF
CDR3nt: TGTGCCAGCAGCCAATCGATGGAGGGTAGCGGGACGACCTACAATGAGCAGTTCTTC

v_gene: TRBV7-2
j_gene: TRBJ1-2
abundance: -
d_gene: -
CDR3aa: CASSPDLNYGYTF
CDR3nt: TGTGCCAGCAGCCCGGACTTAAACTATGGCTACACCTTC

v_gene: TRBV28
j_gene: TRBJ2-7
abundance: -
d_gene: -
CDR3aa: CASLQGSYEQYF
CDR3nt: TGTGCCAGCCTACAGGGATCCTACGAGCAGTACTTC

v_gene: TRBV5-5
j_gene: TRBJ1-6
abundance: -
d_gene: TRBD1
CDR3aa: CASSGTGASPLHF
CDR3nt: TGTGCCTCGTCCGGGACAGGGGCTTCACCCCTCCACTTT

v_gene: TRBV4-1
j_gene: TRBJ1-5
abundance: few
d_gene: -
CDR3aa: CASSPWAGAISNQPQHF
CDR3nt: TGCGCCAGCAGCCCCTGGGCGGGGGCTATTAGCAATCAGCCCCAGCATTTT

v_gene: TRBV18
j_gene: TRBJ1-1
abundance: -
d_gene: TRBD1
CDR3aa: CASSPAPGTGGAEAFF
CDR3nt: TGTGCCAGCTCACCTGCCCCGGGGACAGGGGGCGCGGAAGCTTTCTTT